The present T cell receptor (beta chain) was sequenced within a study of T cells in Graves' hyperthyroidism and ophthalmopathy. Study-wide points: Blood also held most thyroid clonotypes expanded beyond 0.001.

In this sample, this clonotype turned up a few times. Its target is not known. Amplified TCR beta CDR3 regions came from RNA transcripts. The HTBI primer set was used in a first-round RT-PCR of the TCR CDR3. TCRdb called the multiplex PCR reads again in MiXCR, with one record for every CDR3 protein. Among roughly 740,000 distinct CDR3 sequences, less than 20% were seen once, and the ten largest hold around 7.7%. The clonotype was recovered from a man between 18 and 29 years old with Graves' hyperthyroidism. Material for sequencing was blood.

Here the CDR3 reads CASTKAEITEAFF. The DNA for the CDR3 is TGTGCCAGCACCAAAGCAGAGATCACTGAAGCTTTCTTT. The rearrangement uses TRBV12-3 or TRBV12-4 and TRBJ1-1; D not resolved. This CDR3 region has 13 residues. V was clipped by 7 bases and J by 4 bases, with 13 bases between them.